This T cell receptor (beta chain) was documented in a study of blood T cell repertoires in COVID-19. In Cohort 3, a recovered donor had either two negative PCRs, clearance, or symptom resolution. Original methodology: By means of reference gene primer amplification, nucleated cell counts were estimated. Sequencing was performed with immunoSEQ multiplex PCR; in TCRdb, only in-frame clones are kept and a portion is missing. Clone size and the V and J calls come from that table; the DNA yielded D and trimming. Here the sample spans 150,000 to 200,000 clones, around 81% being singletons. The length of the CDR3 is 19 residues. J gave up 3 bases and V 8 bases, and 22 bases lay outside the gene matches. Germline V gene lookup returns CDR1 SQVTM and CDR2 ANQGSEA.

Sequencing was performed on PBMCs or T cells enriched from blood (not recorded which). This receptor was obtained from a man between 35 and 55 years old who had recovered from COVID-19. The V gene is TRBV29-1, the J gene TRBJ1-6, with 7 nucleotides matching TRBD1. The DNA for the CDR3 is TGCAGCCAAGGAATCCGAGGGACAGCTCCTCTTTTCTATAATTCACCCCTCCACTTT. Its translation is CSQGIRGTAPLFYNSPLHF. The whole variable domain, remainder taken from reference TRBV29-1 and TRBJ1-6, is SAVISQKPSRDICQRGTSLTIQCQVDSQVTMMFWYRQQPGQSLTLIATANQGSEATYESGFVIDKFPISRPNLTFSTLTVSNMSPEDSSIYLCSQGIRGTAPLFYNSPLHFGNGTRLTVT.